The clone carrying this T cell receptor beta chain was detected only a few times. In the authors' workflow: Reference gene primers were amplified, and this amplification served to estimate nucleated cell counts. TCRdb's table, derived via immunoSEQ multiplex PCR, lists solely in-frame clones and lacks some. V, J and clone size were drawn from that table, and D and trimming were deduced from the DNA. Among 70,000 to 80,000 clones, approximately 80% were seen once, and the ten largest hold roughly 10%. Germline V gene sequence: CDR1 MNHNS, CDR2 SASEGT. V was shortened by 0 bases and J by 4 bases, with 7 bases between the two germline ends. The CDR3 length is 14 residues. The sample comes from a study of blood T cell repertoires in COVID-19. The overall study: The origin of the acute and convalescent COVID-19 samples was the United States, Italy and Spain. PBMCs, B-cell-depleted T cells, or T cells provided the cDNA or gDNA that made up the material.

This TCR derives from a middle-aged man with acute or convalescent COVID-19. The sample taken for sequencing was peripheral blood. The chain has TRBV6-1 and TRBJ1-5; tentatively, D is TRBD1 (6 bases). As DNA, the CDR3 is TGTGCCAGCAGTGAAGCAAGGGGGAATCAGCCCCAGCATTTT. Its protein is CASSEARGNQPQHF.